This TCR beta chain was identified during a study of shared clonotypes between healthy human individuals. The data were produced by immunoSEQ multiplex PCR, yet TCRdb's version contains in-frame clones alone and is incomplete. The profile shows more than 550,000 clones, 90% of them singletons. In this sample, this clone turned up many times. This CDR3 is built from 15 residues. Germline V gene data show CDR1 as WSHSY and CDR2 as SAAADI. Trimming pared 6 bases from V and 6 bases from J, leaving 17 bases between. The sequence derives from a man between 18 and 35 years old in good health. Some clones in this sample may be carry-over from other donors' samples. The chain combines TRBV10-2 with TRBJ2-2; D perhaps matches TRBD2 (5 bases). The sample consisted of memory CD8+ T cells from PBMCs. Subset reported: CD45RO+ cells pooled with CCR7-negative TemRA cells. CDR3 bases: TGCGCCAGCAGCTTGTTCGGGGATCCGTCCGGGGAGCTGTTTTTT. Protein: CASSLFGDPSGELFF.